The rows below give T cell receptor beta chains drawn from one sample of a study of blood T cell repertoires in COVID-19. TCRdb's table, derived via immunoSEQ multiplex PCR, lists solely in-frame clones and lacks some. The sample holds roughly 190,000 clones; around 90% are singletons and the top ten take around 0.5%. Material for sequencing was peripheral blood. The receptors originated from a man aged 45-65 years with acute or convalescent COVID-19. Both conserved end residues are part of each CDR3. A D gene is named only where the DNA matches it firmly. The size entry is marked missing in some rows and otherwise reads once, few, many or a size class.

>NA|NA|TRBV20-1|TRBJ2-7
TGCAGTGCTAGTGTAGGGGGTAACGAGCAGTACTTC
CSASVGGNEQYF
>NA|NA|TRBV5-5|TRBJ1-2
TGTGCCAGCAGCCGGACAGACTATGGCTACACCTTC
CASSRTDYGYTF
>NA|NA|TRBV19|TRBJ1-1
TGTGCCAGTAGTATAGGACAGCCCAACACTGAAGCTTTCTTT
CASSIGQPNTEAFF
>once|NA|TRBV6-5|TRBJ2-1
TGTGCCAGCAGGGTCTCTAGCTCCAATGAGCAGTTCTTC
CASRVSSSNEQFF
>NA|TRBD1|TRBV6-2/TRBV6-3|TRBJ2-1
TGTGCCAGCAGTGTCGACAGGGGCCCCTACAATGAGCAGTTCTTC
CASSVDRGPYNEQFF
>once|TRBD1|TRBV29-1|TRBJ2-5
TGCAGCGTTGTCGACAGGGGCGGGTTAGAGACCCAGTACTTC
CSVVDRGGLETQYF
>NA|NA|TRBV27|TRBJ2-2
TGTGCCAGCAGTTCCCTAGCCTTGACGGTCACCGGGGAGCTGTTTTTT
CASSSLALTVTGELFF
>NA|TRBD2|TRBV10-3|TRBJ2-1
TGTGCCATCAGTGGTGGGAGGGTCTACAATGAGCAGTTCTTC
CAISGGRVYNEQFF
>NA|NA|TRBV2|TRBJ1-1
TGTGCCAGCAGTGTTCGGGGGAGGGGCACTGAAGCTTTCTTT
CASSVRGRGTEAFF
>once|TRBD1|TRBV6-6|TRBJ1-5
TGTGCCAGCAGTTATACGGCGAACAGGGGAGGCCAGCCCCAGCATTTT
CASSYTANRGGQPQHF
>once|NA|TRBV7-6|TRBJ1-1
TGTGCCAGCAGCTTCGGTGACTGGGCTTTCTTT
CASSFGDWAFF
>NA|TRBD1|TRBV12-3/TRBV12-4|TRBJ1-2
TGTGCCAGCTACAGGGGGCCCGGCTATGGCTACACCTTC
CASYRGPGYGYTF
>NA|TRBD1|TRBV28|TRBJ1-5
TGTGCCAGCAGAAGACAGGGCTCTCAGCCCCAGCATTTT
CASRRQGSQPQHF
>NA|TRBD1|TRBV24-1|TRBJ1-5
TGTGCCACCAGTGATGGACAGGGACAGCCCCAGCATTTT
CATSDGQGQPQHF
>once|TRBD1|TRBV24-1|TRBJ1-5
TGTGCCACCAGTGATGCGGGACAGACCTCCGTTTGGCCCCAGCATTTT
CATSDAGQTSVWPQHF
>NA|TRBD1|TRBV11-2|TRBJ2-4
TGTGCCAGCAGCCCGACAGGGGGAGTAGCCAAAAACATTCAGTACTTC
CASSPTGGVAKNIQYF
>NA|TRBD1|TRBV5-6|TRBJ1-6
TGTGCCAGCAGCTTGAGTCCAGGGGGCTCTTCTAATTCACCCCTCCACTTT
CASSLSPGGSSNSPLHF
>NA|NA|TRBV28|TRBJ2-3
TGTGCCAGCAAAGCGGGTTCGGGGGGCCGGGGTACGCAGTATTTT
CASKAGSGGRGTQYF
>NA|NA|TRBV4-2|TRBJ1-1
TGTGCCAGCAGCCAAGACGACGGAGGCATCACCTATACGAACACTGAAGCTTTCTTT
CASSQDDGGITYTNTEAFF
>NA|TRBD2|TRBV29-1|TRBJ2-7
TGCAGCGTTGAGAGGACTAGGAACGAGCAGTACTTC
CSVERTRNEQYF
>NA|NA|TRBV30|TRBJ2-2
TGTGCCTGGAGGTCCTTGGGGGCGCCGAGCACCGGGGAGCTGTTTTTT
CAWRSLGAPSTGELFF
>NA|NA|TRBV5-1|TRBJ2-7
TGCGCCAGCCGCGGGGTTGACGAGCAGTACTTC
CASRGVDEQYF
>once|NA|TRBV7-2|TRBJ2-3
TGTGCCAGCAGCTCCCGGACAGCCGCCACAGATACGCAGTATTTT
CASSSRTAATDTQYF
>NA|TRBD1|TRBV19|TRBJ2-1
TGTGCCAGTTCACACCGGGTGGACAGGACCGGTGAGCAGTTCTTC
CASSHRVDRTGEQFF
>NA|TRBD1|TRBV2|TRBJ1-2
TGTGCCAGCAGTGTACAGGGGGCAGATGGCTACACCTTC
CASSVQGADGYTF
>NA|TRBD2|TRBV7-9|TRBJ2-1
TGTGCCAGCAGAGCCGGGACTAGCGCCTACAATGAGCAGTTCTTC
CASRAGTSAYNEQFF
>NA|TRBD2|TRBV29-1|TRBJ2-2
TGCAGCGGACCCTCGGGACTAGCGGATAACACCGGGGAGCTGTTTTTT
CSGPSGLADNTGELFF
>NA|NA|TRBV6-2/TRBV6-3|TRBJ1-2
TGTGCCAGCAGTTACGACAGAGTTTATGGCTACACCTTC
CASSYDRVYGYTF
>NA|NA|TRBV10-1|TRBJ2-7
TGCGCCAGCAGTGAGGGCCGTTCCTACGAGCAGTACTTC
CASSEGRSYEQYF